A selection of T cell receptor beta chains follows, all from one sample in a study of shared clonotypes between healthy human individuals. Assay: immunoSEQ multiplex PCR; the TCRdb copy retains only in-frame clones and omits some. The repertoire holds about 1.1 million clones, with approximately 80% as singletons. Sequenced: memory CD4+ T cells from PBMCs. All receptors come from a man between 18 and 35 years old in good health. Some clones in this sample may be carry-over from other donors' samples. Each CDR3 is given with its conserved first and last residue. The D gene is left open where the match is weak. Some rows mark clone size as missing; the rest say once, few, many or name a class of expanded clone.

cdr3_aa,cdr3_nt,j_call,d_call,clone_size,v_call
CATSPGLAGDEQYF,TGTGCCACCAGCCCAGGACTAGCGGGAGACGAGCAGTACTTC,TRBJ2-7,TRBD2,.,TRBV15
CASSQVGIQETQYF,TGTGCCAGCAGCCAAGTCGGGATCCAAGAGACCCAGTACTTC,TRBJ2-5,.,.,TRBV4-2
CASSLWAGTGSSGANVLTF,TGTGCCAGCAGTCTCTGGGCGGGGACTGGCTCCTCTGGGGCCAACGTCCTGACTTTC,TRBJ2-6,.,.,TRBV27
CASSQERHYVGYTF,TGCGCCAGCAGCCAAGAACGACATTATGTGGGGTACACCTTC,TRBJ1-2,.,.,TRBV4-3
CASSGGRSQETQYF,TGTGCCAGCAGCGGTGGACGGTCCCAAGAGACCCAGTACTTC,TRBJ2-5,.,.,TRBV7-9
CASSETGGFSGNTIYF,TGTGCCAGCAGCGAGACAGGGGGCTTTTCTGGAAACACCATATATTTT,TRBJ1-3,TRBD1,.,TRBV6-6
CASGLGSSSGSYEQYF,TGTGCTAGTGGTTTGGGGTCCTCTAGCGGTTCCTACGAGCAGTACTTC,TRBJ2-7,TRBD2,.,TRBV12-5
CASSPMVYGYTF,TGTGCCAGCAGTCCGATGGTCTATGGCTACACCTTC,TRBJ1-2,.,.,TRBV6-1
CSARTGPIQYF,TGCAGTGCTAGGACGGGGCCTATTCAGTACTTC,TRBJ2-4,.,.,TRBV20-1
CASSATSGSYEQYF,TGTGCCAGCAGTGCCACTAGCGGCTCCTACGAGCAGTACTTC,TRBJ2-7,TRBD2,many,TRBV6-1
CASSPGLGRTNTEAFF,TGTGCCAGCTCACCAGGGTTAGGACGGACGAACACTGAAGCTTTCTTT,TRBJ1-1,.,.,TRBV18
CASSQAGVPNQPQHF,TGTGCCAGCTCTCAAGCAGGGGTGCCGAATCAGCCCCAGCATTTT,TRBJ1-5,.,.,TRBV18
CASSDRALTAYEQYF,TGTGCCAGCAGCGACAGGGCGCTCACCGCCTACGAGCAGTACTTC,TRBJ2-7,TRBD1,.,TRBV7-2
CASRPNFRLAGVVTQYF,TGTGCCAGCAGGCCTAATTTTCGGCTAGCGGGAGTGGTTACGCAGTATTTT,TRBJ2-3,TRBD2,.,TRBV2
CASSQERDGTSGYTF,TGTGCCAGCAGCCAAGAAAGGGATGGGACATCTGGCTACACCTTC,TRBJ1-2,.,.,TRBV4-2
CASRTGTGVSGNQPQHF,TGTGCCAGTAGGACTGGGACAGGGGTTTCTGGCAATCAGCCCCAGCATTTT,TRBJ1-5,TRBD1,.,TRBV19
CASSVGPAEGGQIQETQYF,TGTGCCAGCAGCGTAGGACCCGCGGAAGGAGGTCAGATCCAAGAGACCCAGTACTTC,TRBJ2-5,.,.,TRBV9
CASSRDLNTEAFF,TGTGCCAGCAGCCGGGACCTTAACACTGAAGCTTTCTTT,TRBJ1-1,.,few,TRBV7-2
CASSRGQGYGYTF,TGTGCCAGTAGTAGGGGACAGGGCTATGGCTACACCTTC,TRBJ1-2,TRBD1,few,TRBV19
CASSPGLGLAGSGANVLTF,TGTGCCAGCTCACCGGGCTTAGGACTAGCGGGCTCTGGGGCCAACGTCCTGACTTTC,TRBJ2-6,TRBD2,.,TRBV18
CASRRLAGGPGETQYF,TGTGCCAGCAGACGACTAGCGGGAGGCCCCGGGGAGACCCAGTACTTC,TRBJ2-5,TRBD2,.,TRBV7-8
CASSDLDSRSYNEQFF,TGTGCCAGCAGTGACCTGGACAGCCGCTCCTACAATGAGCAGTTCTTC,TRBJ2-1,.,.,TRBV25-1
CASSRGKDGYTF,TGCGCCAGCAGTCGGGGGAAGGATGGCTACACCTTC,TRBJ1-2,.,once,TRBV5-1
CASSTVGARVTEAFF,TGTGCCAGTAGTACCGTGGGGGCGCGGGTCACTGAAGCTTTCTTT,TRBJ1-1,.,.,TRBV19
CASSIDRQGPYGYTF,TGTGCCAGTAGTATAGATCGACAGGGGCCCTATGGCTACACCTTC,TRBJ1-2,TRBD1,.,TRBV19
CASSLFEGADTQYF,TGTGCCAGCAGCTTATTCGAGGGAGCAGATACGCAGTATTTT,TRBJ2-3,.,.,TRBV7-3
CASSLRTWNTGELFF,TGTGCCAGCAGCTTAAGGACATGGAACACCGGGGAGCTGTTTTTT,TRBJ2-2,.,.,TRBV7-8
CASSLPGQGSTEAFF,TGTGCCAGCAGCCTCCCGGGACAGGGCTCCACTGAAGCTTTCTTT,TRBJ1-1,TRBD1,.,TRBV7-3
CASSSGGGNTIYF,TGTGCCAGCAGTTCCGGGGGGGGAAACACCATATATTTT,TRBJ1-3,.,once,TRBV28
CASSRPARGLSYEQYF,TGTGCCAGCAGCAGACCGGCCAGGGGGTTATCCTACGAGCAGTACTTC,TRBJ2-7,TRBD1,once,TRBV7-8
CASSLDQYSGRAREQFF,TGTGCCAGCAGCTTAGATCAGTATAGCGGGAGGGCCAGGGAGCAGTTCTTC,TRBJ2-1,TRBD2,.,TRBV11-2
CASNTPGQGNDEPQHF,TGTGCCAGCAATACTCCGGGACAGGGGAATGATGAGCCCCAGCATTTT,TRBJ1-5,TRBD1,.,TRBV19
CASIPRRSGANVLTF,TGTGCCAGCATCCCCAGGCGCTCTGGGGCCAACGTCCTGACTTTC,TRBJ2-6,.,.,TRBV28
CASSPNKGTEAFF,TGTGCCAGCTCACCAAATAAGGGCACTGAAGCTTTCTTT,TRBJ1-1,.,.,TRBV18
CASSLVSGETQYF,TGTGCCAGCAGTTTGGTCAGCGGGGAGACCCAGTACTTC,TRBJ2-5,.,.,TRBV28
CASNGGTSSYEQYF,TGTGCCAGCAATGGCGGGACTAGCTCCTACGAGCAGTACTTC,TRBJ2-7,TRBD2,once,TRBV28
CASSQLTTRQRFTYEQYF,TGTGCCAGCAGCCAACTTACAACCCGACAGAGATTTACCTACGAGCAGTACTTC,TRBJ2-7,.,.,TRBV11-2
CASRQGTYEQYF,TGTGCCAGCAGGCAGGGGACCTACGAGCAGTACTTC,TRBJ2-7,.,.,TRBV14
CASSSWMGPGGELFF,TGTGCCAGCAGCTCCTGGATGGGGCCTGGAGGGGAGCTGTTTTTT,TRBJ2-2,.,.,TRBV28
CASSLLGGEGEKLFF,TGCGCCAGCAGCTTGTTGGGGGGCGAGGGTGAAAAACTGTTTTTT,TRBJ1-4,.,.,TRBV5-1
CAISEFPNDDLGAFF,TGTGCCATCAGTGAGTTCCCGAATGATGACCTAGGAGCTTTCTTT,TRBJ1-1,.,.,TRBV10-3
CASSLGPNQPQHF,TGTGCCAGCAGCCTAGGCCCCAATCAGCCCCAGCATTTT,TRBJ1-5,.,.,TRBV11-2
CASSLLGRGTDTQYF,TGTGCCAGCAGCTTATTGGGGCGCGGCACAGATACGCAGTATTTT,TRBJ2-3,.,few,TRBV7-3
CASSQILGESEQYF,TGCGCCAGCAGCCAGATTTTGGGCGAGTCCGAGCAGTACTTC,TRBJ2-7,.,.,TRBV4-3
CASSHGTEGNGYTF,TGTGCCAGCAGCCATGGGACAGAAGGGAATGGCTACACCTTC,TRBJ1-2,TRBD1,.,TRBV4-2
CASSQDRVNTEAFF,TGTGCCAGCTCCCAGGACAGAGTGAACACTGAAGCTTTCTTT,TRBJ1-1,.,.,TRBV18
CASSQDPTAGAPNYGYTF,TGCGCCAGCAGCCAAGATCCCACGGCAGGGGCCCCTAACTATGGCTACACCTTC,TRBJ1-2,.,.,TRBV4-3